The 10 T cell receptor beta chains listed next were all sequenced from one sample in a study of cytomegalovirus exposure and HLA in healthy donors. Vbeta (60) and Jbeta (13) primers were used in the PCR. Libraries were prepared by immunoSEQ multiplex PCR; TCRdb keeps only in-frame clonotypes and omits some of them. The table includes 150,000 or so clones, roughly 75% detected once. The sequenced material came from PBMCs. These receptors originate from a man in his late teens or twenties in good health and CMV-seropositive.

This clone has only a few counts. The CDR3 DNA follows: TGTGCCAGCAGTAGGGAGGGAGGGGGGTGGGTGGAGCAGTTCTTC. This sequence encodes CASSREGGGWVEQFF. The chain couples TRBV6-5 to TRBJ2-1; a weak D match, TRBD2 (7 bases). This CDR3 contains 15 residues. CDR1 is MNHEY and CDR2 is SVGAGI in the germline V gene. V lost 5 bases and J 10 bases, leaving 21 bases between the germline ends.

The genes are TRBV7-9 and TRBJ2-5; the D gene is possibly TRBD2 (5 bases). Per the germline V gene, CDR1 is SEHNR and CDR2 is FQNEAQ (reference sequence). V was clipped by 5 bases and J by 3 bases, with 10 bases between them. The CDR3 covers 13 residues. For the CDR3, the DNA is TGTGCCAGCAGCCCTAGCAGTGAAGAGACCCAGTACTTC. It codes for CASSPSSEETQYF.

V and J are TRBV11-2 and TRBJ2-7, with 7 nucleotides matching TRBD1. This CDR3 region has 13 residues. V dropped 9 bases and J dropped 4; count of bases not matched to a gene: 9. Germline-derived CDR1 and CDR2 are SGHAT and FQNNGV. CDR3: CASNTGASYEQYF. The CDR3 DNA sequence: TGTGCCAGTAATACAGGGGCTTCGTACGAGCAGTACTTC.

This clone was observed a few times. V is TRBV5-1 and J is TRBJ1-4; the match to TRBD1 covers 8 bases. The CDR3 has 18 amino acids. V lost 5 bases to trimming and J lost 1 base; unmatched junction nucleotides: 13. CDR1 is SGHRS, CDR2 YFSETQ, per germline. This CDR3 is CASRSGQDLVGTNEKLFF. CDR3 sequence (DNA): TGCGCCAGCAGATCGGGACAGGACCTGGTTGGAACTAATGAAAAACTGTTTTTT.

DNA for the CDR3: TGTGCCAGTAGTATAGACCGGACAGGGCCCAATCAGCCCCAGCATTTT. It yields the protein CASSIDRTGPNQPQHF. V usage is TRBV19 and J usage is TRBJ1-5, with 8 bases identical to TRBD1. V was clipped by 0 bases and J by 3 bases; unmatched bases: 4. This CDR3 spans 16 amino acids. The germline V gene encodes CDR1 LNHDA and CDR2 SQIVND (reference sequence). Full variable domain (rest looked up from reference TRBV19 and TRBJ1-5): DGGITQSPKYLFRKEGQNVTLSCEQNLNHDAMYWYRQDPGQGLRLIYYSQIVNDFQKGDIAEGYSVSREKKESFPLTVTSAQKNPTAFYLCASSIDRTGPNQPQHFGDGTRLSIL.

This clone was counted between two and nine times. V and J are TRBV30 and TRBJ2-1, with TRBD2 identical over 7 bases. The CDR3 consists of 13 residues. From germline, CDR1 is GTSNPN and CDR2 SVGIG (reference sequence). The trim removed 4 bases at V and 3 bases at J, leaving 3 bases unmatched. The CDR3 region has the DNA TGTGCCTGGACCAGCGGGGTCTACAATGAGCAGTTCTTC. Translation: CAWTSGVYNEQFF.

This rearrangement joins TRBV6-5 to TRBJ1-5, with a tentative D call TRBD1 (5 bases). Trimming removed 2 bases at V and 5 bases at J, with 13 bases between. This CDR3 has 15 residues. The germline gives CDR1 MNHEY, CDR2 SVGAGI. The CDR3 DNA reads as TGTGCCAGCAGTTACGCAGACAGCCGAGATCAGCCCCAGCATTTT. Its protein product is CASSYADSRDQPQHF.

This chain uses TRBV27 with TRBJ2-3, with a weak D call TRBD1 (5 bases). V lost 3 bases to trimming and J lost 11 bases, with 24 bases between them. Germline CDR1 is MNHEY and CDR2 is SMNVEV (reference sequence). The CDR3 is made up of 16 amino acids. The CDR3 region has the DNA TGTGCCAGCAGTTTTCTCCGACAGATAGGTAATCTCGGGCAGTATTTT. Its protein product is CASSFLRQIGNLGQYF.

This clone was observed once. The chain uses TRBV18 and TRBJ2-3, with D maybe TRBD1 (5 bases). The length of the CDR3 is 13 residues. CDR1 and CDR2 from the germline V gene are KGHSH and LQKENI. The V gene lost 6 bases and the J gene lost 5 bases, with 12 bases spanning the gap. CDR3 amino acids: CASSPQGQDTQYF. The CDR3 coding sequence is TGTGCCAGCTCCCCCCAGGGCCAAGATACGCAGTATTTT. The full variable domain, with the rest looked up from reference TRBV18 and TRBJ2-3, is NAGVMQNPRHLVRRRGQEARLRCSPMKGHSHVYWYRQLPEEGLKFMVYLQKENIIDESGMPKERFSAEFPKEGPSILRIQQVVRGDSAAYFCASSPQGQDTQYFGPGTRLTVL.

The chain has TRBV28 and TRBJ1-2, with D perhaps matching TRBD1 (6 bases). The CDR3 is 12 amino acids. The V end was cut by 10 bases, the J end by 4 bases, with 13 bases between. Germline loops: CDR1 MDHEN, CDR2 SYDVKM. The CDR3 coding sequence is TGTGCCACCCTCACAGGGAGCTATGGCTACACCTTC. This translates into CATLTGSYGYTF.